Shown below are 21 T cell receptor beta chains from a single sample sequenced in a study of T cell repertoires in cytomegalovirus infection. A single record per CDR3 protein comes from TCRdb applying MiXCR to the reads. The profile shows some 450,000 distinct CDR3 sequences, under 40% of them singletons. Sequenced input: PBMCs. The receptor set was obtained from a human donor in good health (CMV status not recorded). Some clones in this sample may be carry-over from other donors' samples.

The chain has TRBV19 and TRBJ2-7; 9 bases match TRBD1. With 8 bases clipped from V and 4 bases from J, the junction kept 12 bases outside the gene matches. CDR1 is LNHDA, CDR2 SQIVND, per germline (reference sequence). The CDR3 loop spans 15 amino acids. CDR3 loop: CASRGPGTGSYEQYF. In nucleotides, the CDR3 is TGTGCCAGTCGCGGGCCCGGGACAGGGTCTTACGAGCAGTACTTC.

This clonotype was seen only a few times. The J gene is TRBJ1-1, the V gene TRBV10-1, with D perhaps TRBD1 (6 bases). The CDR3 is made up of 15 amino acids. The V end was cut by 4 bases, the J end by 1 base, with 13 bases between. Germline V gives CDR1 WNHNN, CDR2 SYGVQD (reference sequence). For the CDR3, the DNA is TGCGCCAGCAGTGTAAGGCCGGGACAGAACACTGAAGCTTTCTTT. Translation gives CASSVRPGQNTEAFF.

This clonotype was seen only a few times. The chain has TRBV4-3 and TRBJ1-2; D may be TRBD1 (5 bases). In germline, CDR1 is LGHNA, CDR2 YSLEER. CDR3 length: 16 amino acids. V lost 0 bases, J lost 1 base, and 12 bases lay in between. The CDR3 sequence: CASSQDRQTDNYGYTF. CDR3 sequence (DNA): TGCGCCAGCAGCCAAGACCGTCAGACAGATAACTATGGCTACACCTTC.

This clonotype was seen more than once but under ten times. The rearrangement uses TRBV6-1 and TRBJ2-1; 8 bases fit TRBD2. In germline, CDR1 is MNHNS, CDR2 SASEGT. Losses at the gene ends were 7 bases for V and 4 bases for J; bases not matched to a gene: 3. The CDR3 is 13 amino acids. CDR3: CASKAGGYNEQFF. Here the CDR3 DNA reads TGTGCCAGCAAGGCGGGGGGTTACAATGAGCAGTTCTTC.

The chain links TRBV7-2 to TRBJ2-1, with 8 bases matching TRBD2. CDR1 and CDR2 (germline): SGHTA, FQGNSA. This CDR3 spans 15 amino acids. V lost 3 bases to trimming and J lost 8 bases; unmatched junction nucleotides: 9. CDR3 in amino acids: CASSFDRGTSDEQFF. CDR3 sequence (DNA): TGTGCCAGCAGCTTCGATCGGGGGACTAGTGATGAGCAGTTCTTC.

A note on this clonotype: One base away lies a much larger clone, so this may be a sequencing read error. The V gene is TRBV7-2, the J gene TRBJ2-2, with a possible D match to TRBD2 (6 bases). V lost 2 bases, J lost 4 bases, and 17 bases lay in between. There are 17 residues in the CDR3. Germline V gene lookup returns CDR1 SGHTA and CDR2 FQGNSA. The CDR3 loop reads CASSLCGARGSTGELFF. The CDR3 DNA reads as TGTGCCAGCAGCTTATGTGGGGCGCGGGGAAGCACCGGGGAGCTGTTTTTT.

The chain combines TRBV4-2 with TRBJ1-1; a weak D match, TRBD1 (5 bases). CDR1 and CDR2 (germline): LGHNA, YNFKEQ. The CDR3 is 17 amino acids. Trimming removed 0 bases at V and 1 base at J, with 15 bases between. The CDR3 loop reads CASSQDLLGRANTEAFF. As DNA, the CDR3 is TGTGCCAGCAGCCAAGATCTTCTGGGCAGGGCGAACACTGAAGCTTTCTTT.

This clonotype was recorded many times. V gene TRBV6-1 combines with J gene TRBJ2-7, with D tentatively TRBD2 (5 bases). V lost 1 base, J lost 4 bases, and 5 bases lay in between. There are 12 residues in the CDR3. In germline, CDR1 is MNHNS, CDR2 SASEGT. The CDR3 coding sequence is TGTGCCAGCAGTGAAGGGGAGTACGAGCAGTACTTC. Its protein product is CASSEGEYEQYF.

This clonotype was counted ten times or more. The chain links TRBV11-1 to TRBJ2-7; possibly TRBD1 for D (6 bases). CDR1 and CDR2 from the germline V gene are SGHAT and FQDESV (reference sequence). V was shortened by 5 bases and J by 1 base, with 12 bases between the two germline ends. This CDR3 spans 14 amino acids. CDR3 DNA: TGTGCCAGCAGCAGAAACAGGGATTCCTACGAGCAGTACTTC. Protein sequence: CASSRNRDSYEQYF.

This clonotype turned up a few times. In DNA form, the CDR3 reads TGTGCCAGTAGTATTGGGACCGCCCCAAACTACGAGCAGTACTTC. Translating gives CASSIGTAPNYEQYF. J is TRBJ2-7 and V is TRBV19; D tentatively fits TRBD1 or TRBD2 (5 bases each). The V and J ends lost 3 bases and 3 bases respectively, with 15 bases between them. This CDR3 has 15 residues. The germline V gene has CDR1 LNHDA and CDR2 SQIVND (reference sequence).

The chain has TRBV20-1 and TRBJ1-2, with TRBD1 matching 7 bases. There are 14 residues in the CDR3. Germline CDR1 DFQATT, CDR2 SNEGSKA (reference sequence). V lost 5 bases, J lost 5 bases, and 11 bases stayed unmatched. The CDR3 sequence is CSAFLRQGDYGYTF. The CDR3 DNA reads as TGCAGTGCTTTCTTACGACAGGGTGATTATGGCTACACCTTC.

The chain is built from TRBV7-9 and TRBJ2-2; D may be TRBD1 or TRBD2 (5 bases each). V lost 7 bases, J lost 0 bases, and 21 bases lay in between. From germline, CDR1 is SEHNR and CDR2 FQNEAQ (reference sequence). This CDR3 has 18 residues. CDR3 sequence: CASNRTKRGPANTGELFF. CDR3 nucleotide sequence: TGTGCCAGCAACCGAACTAAACGGGGCCCGGCGAACACCGGGGAGCTGTTTTTT. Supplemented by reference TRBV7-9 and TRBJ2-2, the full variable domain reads DTGVSQNPRHKITKRGQNVTFRCDPISEHNRLYWYRQTLGQGPEFLTYFQNEAQLEKSRLLSDRFSAERPKGSFSTLEIQRTEQGDSAMYLCASNRTKRGPANTGELFFGEGSRLTVL.

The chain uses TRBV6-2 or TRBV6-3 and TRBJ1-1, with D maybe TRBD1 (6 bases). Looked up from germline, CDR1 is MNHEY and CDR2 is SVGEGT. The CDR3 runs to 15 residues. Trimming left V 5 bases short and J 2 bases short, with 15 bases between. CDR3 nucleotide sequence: TGTGCCAGCAGTCTGACCGGGACACGAAACACTGAAGCTTTCTTT. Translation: CASSLTGTRNTEAFF.

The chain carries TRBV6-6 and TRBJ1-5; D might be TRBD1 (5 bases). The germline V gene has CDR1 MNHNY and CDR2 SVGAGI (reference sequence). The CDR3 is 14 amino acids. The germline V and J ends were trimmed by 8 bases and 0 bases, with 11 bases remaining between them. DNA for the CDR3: TGTGCCAGCGCTGGACATTATAGCAATCAGCCCCAGCATTTT. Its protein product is CASAGHYSNQPQHF.

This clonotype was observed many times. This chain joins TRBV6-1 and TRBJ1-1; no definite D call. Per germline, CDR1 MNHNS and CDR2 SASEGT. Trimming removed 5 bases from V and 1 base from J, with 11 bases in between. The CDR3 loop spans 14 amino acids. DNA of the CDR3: TGTGCCAGCAGTTCCGGGATCCCGAACACTGAAGCTTTCTTT. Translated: CASSSGIPNTEAFF.

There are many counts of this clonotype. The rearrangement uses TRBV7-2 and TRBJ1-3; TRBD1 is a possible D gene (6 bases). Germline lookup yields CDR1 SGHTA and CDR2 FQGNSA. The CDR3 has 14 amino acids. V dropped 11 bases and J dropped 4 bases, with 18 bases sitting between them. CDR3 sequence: CASSGGAQGNTIYF. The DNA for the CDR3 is TGTGCCTCTAGTGGGGGGGCTCAAGGAAACACCATATATTTT.

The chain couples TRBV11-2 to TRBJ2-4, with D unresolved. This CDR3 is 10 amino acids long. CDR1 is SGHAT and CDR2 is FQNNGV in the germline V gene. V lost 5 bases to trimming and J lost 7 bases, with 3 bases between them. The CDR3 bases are TGTGCCAGCAGCGGGAACATTCAGTACTTC. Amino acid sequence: CASSGNIQYF.

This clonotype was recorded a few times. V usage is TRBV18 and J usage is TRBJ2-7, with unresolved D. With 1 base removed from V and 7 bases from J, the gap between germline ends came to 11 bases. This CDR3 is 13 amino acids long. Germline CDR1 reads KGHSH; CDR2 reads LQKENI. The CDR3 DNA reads TGTGCCAGCTCACCACTTCCCGGTCCTGAGCAGTACTTC. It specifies CASSPLPGPEQYF.

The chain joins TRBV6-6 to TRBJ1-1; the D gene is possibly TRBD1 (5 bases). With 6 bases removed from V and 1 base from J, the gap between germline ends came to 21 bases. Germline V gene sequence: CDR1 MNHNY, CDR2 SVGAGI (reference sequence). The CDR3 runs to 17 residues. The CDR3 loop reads CASSPPRDWAQNTEAFF. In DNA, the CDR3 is TGTGCCAGCAGCCCTCCCCGGGACTGGGCACAGAACACTGAAGCTTTCTTT.

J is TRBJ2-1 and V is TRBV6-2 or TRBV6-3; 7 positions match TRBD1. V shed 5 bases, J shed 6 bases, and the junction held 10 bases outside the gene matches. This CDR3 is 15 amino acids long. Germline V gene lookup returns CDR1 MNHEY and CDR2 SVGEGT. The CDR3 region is CASSETGVRSNEQFF. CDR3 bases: TGTGCCAGCAGTGAAACAGGGGTCCGGAGCAATGAGCAGTTCTTC.

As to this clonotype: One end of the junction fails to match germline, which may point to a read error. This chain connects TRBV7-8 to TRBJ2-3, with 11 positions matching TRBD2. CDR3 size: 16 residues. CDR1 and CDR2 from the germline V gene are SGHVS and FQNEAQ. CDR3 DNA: TGTGACAGCAGCCGTACTAGCGGGGGTTCCACAGATACGCAGTATTTT. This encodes CDSSRTSGGSTDTQYF.